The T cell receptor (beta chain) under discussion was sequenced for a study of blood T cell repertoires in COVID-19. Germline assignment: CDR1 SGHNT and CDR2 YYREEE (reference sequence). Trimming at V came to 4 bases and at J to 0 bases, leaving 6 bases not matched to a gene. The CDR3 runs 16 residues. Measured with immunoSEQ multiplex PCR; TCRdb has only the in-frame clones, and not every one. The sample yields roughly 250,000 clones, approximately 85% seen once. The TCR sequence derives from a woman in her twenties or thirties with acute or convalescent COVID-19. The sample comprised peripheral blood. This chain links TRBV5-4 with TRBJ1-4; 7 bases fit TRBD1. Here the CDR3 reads CASSRGQPATNEKLFF. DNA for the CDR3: TGTGCCAGCAGCAGGGGACAGCCTGCAACTAATGAAAAACTGTTTTTT.